The next 8 T cell receptor beta chains were all read from a single sample in a study of blood T cells in healthy people across ages. Through a sample-barcoded 5' primer and a J-beta primer mix, a second PCR was run for roughly 7 to 12 cycles. TCRdb re-called the 5' RACE reads with MiXCR, one entry per CDR3 protein. Here the sample spans roughly 730,000 distinct CDR3 sequences, around three fifths being singletons. The sample taken for sequencing was blood. The receptors come from a man aged 35 to 55 in good health.

This clonotype has only a few counts. The chain employs TRBV3-1 and TRBJ2-7; 11 nucleotides align to TRBD2. CDR3 length equals 17 residues. Trimming took 0 bases from V and 5 from J; bases not matched to a gene: 9. Germline values: CDR1 LGHDT, CDR2 YNNKEL (reference sequence). The CDR3 bases are TGTGCCAGCAGCCAAGAAGCGGTACTAGCGGGAGTCCACGAGCAGTACTTC. Protein product: CASSQEAVLAGVHEQYF.

V and J are TRBV28 and TRBJ2-5; 10 bases agree with TRBD2. CDR1 and CDR2 (germline): MDHEN, SYDVKM. The CDR3 contains 16 residues. V gave up 5 bases and J gave up 3 bases; unmatched junction bases: 9. CDR3 coding DNA: TGTGCCAGCAGTCCTCACCAACTAGCGGGGAAAGAGACCCAGTACTTC. Protein: CASSPHQLAGKETQYF. Using reference TRBV28 and TRBJ2-5 for the parts outside the CDR3, the full variable domain is DVKVTQSSRYLVKRTGEKVFLECVQDMDHENMFWYRQDPGLGLRLIYFSYDVKMKEKGDIPEGYSVSREKKERFSLILESASTNQTSMYLCASSPHQLAGKETQYFGPGTRLLVL.

Of note for this clonotype: A much larger clone is a single base away; this may be a read error. The chain links TRBV7-8 to TRBJ2-7, with a possible D match to TRBD1 (6 bases). The germline V gene has CDR1 SGHVS and CDR2 FQNEAQ. This CDR3 is 15 amino acids long. CDR3: CANSPGRQGTYEQYF. The CDR3 nucleotides read TGTGCCAACAGCCCAGGAAGGCAGGGGACCTACGAGCAGTACTTC. Full variable domain (missing parts from reference TRBV7-8 and TRBJ2-7): GAGVSQSPRYKVAKRGQDVALRCDPISGHVSLFWYQQALGQGPEFLTYFQNEAQLDKSGLPSDRFFAERPEGSVSTLKIQRTQQEDSAVYLCANSPGRQGTYEQYFGPGTRLTVT.

The CDR3, as DNA: TGTGCCAGCAGCGCGGGACAGGAGCGTCTCGAGCAGTACTTC. Protein: CASSAGQERLEQYF. The chain has TRBV7-9 and TRBJ2-7; 8 bases map to TRBD1. Trimming removed 5 bases from V and 6 bases from J; junction bases left unmatched: 9. Germline V gene lookup returns CDR1 SEHNR and CDR2 FQNEAQ (reference sequence). The CDR3 contains 14 residues.

This clonotype has more than one count but fewer than ten. The chain is built from TRBV7-2 and TRBJ2-7, with unresolved D. This CDR3 has 14 amino acids. CDR1 is SGHTA, CDR2 FQGNSA, per germline. The V end lost 5 bases, the J end lost 9 bases, and 20 bases lay between the germline ends. The CDR3 bases are TGTGCCAGCAGCGCACATCTAGACCCCTTGGGGCAGTACTTC. It is translated as CASSAHLDPLGQYF.

The chain links TRBV29-1 to TRBJ2-7; either TRBD1 or TRBD2 may fit D (5 bases each). CDR1 is SQVTM and CDR2 is ANQGSEA in the germline V gene. This CDR3 spans 12 amino acids. The V end lost 7 bases, the J end lost 2 bases, and 12 bases lay between the germline ends. The DNA of the CDR3 is TGCAGCGCCCGGGACGCAGCCTACGAGCAGTACTTC. Residues: CSARDAAYEQYF.

The chain has TRBV29-1 and TRBJ1-2; D is uncertain. Deletions cut 7 bases from V and 3 bases from J, with 9 bases between. The CDR3 length is 11 residues. Germline CDR1 reads SQVTM; CDR2 reads ANQGSEA. The CDR3 region is CSAVGYYGYTF. CDR3 nucleotide sequence: TGCAGCGCTGTAGGGTACTATGGCTACACCTTC. Filled out from reference TRBV29-1 and TRBJ1-2, the complete variable domain reads SAVISQKPSRDICQRGTSLTIQCQVDSQVTMMFWYRQQPGQSLTLIATANQGSEATYESGFVIDKFPISRPNLTFSTLTVSNMSPEDSSIYLCSAVGYYGYTFGSGTRLTVV.

The V call is TRBV24-1, the J call TRBJ2-7; 7 bases line up with TRBD2. The germline V gene has CDR1 KGHDR and CDR2 SFDVKD. This CDR3 region has 14 residues. Trimming cost V 5 bases and J 2 bases; bases outside gene matches: 5. As DNA, the CDR3 is TGTGCCACCAGTGCATCGGGGGGACCCTACGAGCAGTACTTC. Protein sequence: CATSASGGPYEQYF.